The clone carrying this TCR beta chain has at least ten counts. No antigen is known for it. The data were taken from a study of T-cell reconstitution after alpha-beta-depleted transplantation in children. The V gene lost 2 bases and the J gene lost 6 bases, with 7 bases spanning the gap. CDR3 length: 13 amino acids. Researchers prepared the TCRbeta library using unique molecular identifiers, the study reports. In TCRdb, the PCR reads were re-called with MiXCR into one record per CDR3 protein. The repertoire holds 670,000 or so distinct CDR3 sequences, with about 12% as singletons. Study-wide results and limits: Some patients owed their high day-60 TCRbeta diversity to surviving recipient T cells and thymic progenitors. In patients about two months after transplant, alpha-beta T cells reportedly arose from several hundred expanded graft clones. By one year post-transplant, T-cell counts and diversity largely arose from T cells that were newly produced.

V gene TRBV12-3 or TRBV12-4 combines with J gene TRBJ1-4; D gene ambiguous. The sample in question was PBMCs, obtained before TCRalphabeta/CD19-depleted stem cell transplant. This sequence was found in a girl between 2 and 10 years old with congenital amegakaryocytic thrombocytopenia, due to receive a stem cell transplant. The CDR3 sequence is CASSLSADEKLFF. Written as DNA, the CDR3 is TGTGCCAGCAGTTTATCAGCTGATGAAAAACTGTTTTTT.